These T cell receptor beta chains were read from a single sample in a study of cytomegalovirus exposure and HLA in healthy donors. Sequencing was performed with immunoSEQ multiplex PCR; in TCRdb, only in-frame clones are kept and a portion is missing. The sample includes about 200,000 clones, 75% to 85% of them seen just once. The sequenced sample consisted of PBMCs. The source of these receptors is a male donor in good health and CMV-seropositive. The CDR3 runs from the conserved cysteine through the conserved F or W. D genes are given only for firm matches. Not all rows give a size; the values are once, few, many and, for expanded clones, a class.

V	J	size	D	DNA	CDR3
TRBV6-5	TRBJ2-7	-	-	TGTGCCAGCAGCCCTTCGGATCGCACGGGAAACGAGCAGTACTTC	CASSPSDRTGNEQYF
TRBV5-5	TRBJ1-1	-	-	TGTGCCAGCAGCTTGGAGCTGTGGCAGGGAAGGACTGAAGCTTTCTTT	CASSLELWQGRTEAFF
TRBV5-1	TRBJ1-5	-	-	TGCGCCAGCAGACTCTCTGAGGCCCTAGGGCCCCAGCATTTT	CASRLSEALGPQHF
TRBV7-9	TRBJ1-6	-	-	TGTTCCAGCAGCCCAAGCGGCAGGGGCGGTAATTCACCCCTCCACTTT	CSSSPSGRGGNSPLHF
TRBV28	TRBJ2-7	-	-	TGTGCCAGCGGAAAGCGGGCCAATTCCTACGAGCAGTACTTC	CASGKRANSYEQYF
TRBV5-4	TRBJ2-3	-	-	TGTGCCAGCAGCTACGGAGGGCGCGAAGATACGCAGTATTTT	CASSYGGREDTQYF
TRBV14	TRBJ2-1	few	-	TGTGCCAGCAGCCTCCTATGGCGGAGCTCCTACAATGAGCAGTTCTTC	CASSLLWRSSYNEQFF
TRBV9	TRBJ2-1	-	TRBD2	TGTGCCAGCAGCGTACTGGGTAGCGGGAGTAGGAATGAGCAGTTCTTC	CASSVLGSGSRNEQFF
TRBV28	TRBJ1-2	-	TRBD1	TGTGCCAGCAGTTGGACAGGGCTACTCTATGGCTACACCTTC	CASSWTGLLYGYTF
TRBV6-1	TRBJ1-2	-	TRBD1	TGTGCCAGCAGTGAATTAACAGGGGTCTACACCTTC	CASSELTGVYTF
TRBV7-8	TRBJ2-5	-	-	TGTGCCAGCAGCTTGTCAGGGGCAGAGACCCAGTACTTC	CASSLSGAETQYF
TRBV6-6	TRBJ1-6	-	TRBD1	TGTGCCAGCCGTAAGGGACAGCTCGGTCCACCCCTCCACTTT	CASRKGQLGPPLHF
TRBV9	TRBJ1-6	-	TRBD1	TGTGCCAGCAGCGTAGCTACGGGGACAGCGAATTCACCCCTCCACTTT	CASSVATGTANSPLHF
TRBV11-1	TRBJ2-1	-	TRBD2	TGTGCCAGCAGCTTAGAAGACGGCGGGGGGGGAAATGAGCAGTTCTTC	CASSLEDGGGGNEQFF
TRBV4-2	TRBJ2-2	few	-	TGTGCCAGCAGCCAAGATCCCCTCGCCGGGGAGCTGTTTTTT	CASSQDPLAGELFF
TRBV9	TRBJ1-2	-	TRBD1	TGTGCCAGCAGCGCCGGGGGACAGGACCTCTCCTACTATGGCTACACCTTC	CASSAGGQDLSYYGYTF
TRBV5-1	TRBJ2-5	-	-	TGCGCCAGCAGCTTGGGACTTGAAGAGACCCAGTACTTC	CASSLGLEETQYF
TRBV27	TRBJ1-4	-	-	TGTGCCAGCAGTTTATGGGGGGGAGATGTGCGGATTGAAAAACTGTTTTTT	CASSLWGGDVRIEKLFF
TRBV7-7	TRBJ2-5	-	-	TGTGCCAGCAGCTTAGGACAGAGAGAGACCCAGTACTTC	CASSLGQRETQYF
TRBV5-1	TRBJ2-2	-	-	TGCGCCAGCAGCGAACAGGGCACCGGGGAGCTGTTTTTT	CASSEQGTGELFF